These 28 T cell receptor beta chains share one sample of origin, sequenced in a study of identical twins. TCRdb used MiXCR to reprocess the 5' RACE reads, holding one entry per CDR3 protein. The sample lists 250,000 or so distinct CDR3 sequences, roughly an eighth occurring once. This same sample was also taken into another study, of yellow fever vaccine responses in identical twins.

Input material: memory (CD45RO+) T cells sorted from blood. These receptors were collected from a woman aged 18-29 years in good health.

Only a few counts were recorded for this clonotype. CDR3 protein: CASSYPRGSGINNEQFF. For the CDR3, the DNA is TGTGCCAGCAGTTACCCTCGGGGTAGCGGGATTAACAATGAGCAGTTCTTC. V is TRBV28 and J is TRBJ2-1, with 8 nucleotides matching TRBD2. Trimming removed 4 bases from V and 5 bases from J; junction bases left unmatched: 13. The CDR3 runs to 17 residues. The germline V gene encodes CDR1 MDHEN and CDR2 SYDVKM.

The chain joins TRBV18 to TRBJ2-7; the match to TRBD2 covers 13 bases. V gave up 2 bases and J gave up 5 bases; unmatched junction bases: 6. Germline CDR1 is KGHSH and CDR2 is LQKENI. This CDR3 region has 16 residues. This chain's CDR3 is CASSPRTSGRPDEQYF. As DNA, the CDR3 is TGTGCCAGCTCACCAAGGACTAGCGGGAGACCTGACGAGCAGTACTTC.

The rearrangement joins TRBV5-5 to TRBJ2-7, with TRBD2 as a possible D gene (7 bases). The CDR3 runs to 16 residues. Germline-derived CDR1 and CDR2 are SGHKS and YYEKEE (reference sequence). The V end was cut by 4 bases, the J end by 2 bases, with 19 bases between. Written as DNA, the CDR3 is TGTGCCAGCAGCCAGGATGGGGGGGCCTCCCCCTACGAGCAGTACTTC. Protein sequence: CASSQDGGASPYEQYF.

In this sample, this clonotype turned up a few times. The chain joins TRBV2 to TRBJ1-1, with D possibly matching TRBD1 (5 bases). CDR1 and CDR2 from the germline V gene are SNHLY and FYNNEI. The length of the CDR3 is 13 residues. The V end lost 7 bases, the J end lost 3 bases, and 12 bases lay between the germline ends. CDR3 loop: CASTVMGHTEAFF. The DNA for the CDR3 is TGTGCCAGCACCGTAATGGGGCACACTGAAGCTTTCTTT.

The V call is TRBV20-1, the J call TRBJ1-1, with 10 nucleotides matching TRBD1. This CDR3 region has 17 residues. V shed 6 bases and J 0 bases; nucleotides not matched to a gene: 13. The V gene's germline CDR1 is DFQATT and CDR2 SNEGSKA (reference sequence). The CDR3 nucleotides read TGCAGTGCGAACCGGGACAGGGGAGAGTTCGTGAACACTGAAGCTTTCTTT. Protein: CSANRDRGEFVNTEAFF.

This clonotype was observed a few times. The V call is TRBV21-1, the J call TRBJ2-7. TRBV21-1 is an annotated pseudogene. The CDR3 extends over 12 amino acids. The CDR3 region has the DNA TGTGCCAGCAGCAAAGGTGTCTACGAGCAGTACTTC. Its translation: CASSKGVYEQYF.

The chain has TRBV27 and TRBJ2-7, with TRBD2 as a possible D gene (6 bases). The CDR3 has 16 amino acids. Germline CDR1 MNHEY, CDR2 SMNVEV (reference sequence). Trimming stripped 3 bases from V and 0 bases from J, with 15 bases between. The CDR3 spells CASSLGVGGTSYEQYF. The CDR3 bases are TGTGCCAGCAGTTTGGGGGTAGGCGGGACCTCCTACGAGCAGTACTTC.

This clonotype came up many times. The rearrangement uses TRBV6-5 and TRBJ2-2, with TRBD2 identical over 9 bases. CDR1 is MNHEY and CDR2 is SVGAGI in the germline V gene. Unmatched junction bases numbered 3, after V lost 0 bases and J lost 1 base. The CDR3 sequence is 17 residues long. CDR3 in amino acids: CASSYSASGMNTGELFF. The CDR3 DNA follows: TGTGCCAGCAGTTACTCCGCTAGCGGGATGAACACCGGGGAGCTGTTTTTT.

This clonotype appeared a few times. The J gene is TRBJ2-5, the V gene TRBV6-5, with D perhaps matching TRBD2 (6 bases). The CDR3 is 16 amino acids. The V end was cut by 4 bases, the J end by 4 bases, with 19 bases between. Per germline, CDR1 MNHEY and CDR2 SVGAGI. CDR3 in DNA: TGTGCCAGCAGTTTTTCCAGGACTATCGTCCCAGAGACCCAGTACTTC. Amino acids: CASSFSRTIVPETQYF.

The chain employs TRBV6-6 and TRBJ1-3, with unresolved D. CDR3 length: 13 residues. The germline V and J ends were trimmed by 8 bases and 0 bases, with 8 bases remaining between them. In germline, CDR1 is MNHNY, CDR2 SVGAGI (reference sequence). The CDR3 DNA follows: TGTGCCAGCCTTGGTAACTCTGGAAACACCATATATTTT. Its protein product is CASLGNSGNTIYF.

This clonotype was counted many times. The chain employs TRBV12-3 or TRBV12-4 and TRBJ2-1; maybe TRBD1 (5 bases). Trimming took 6 bases from V and 5 from J, leaving 8 bases between them. This CDR3 region has 12 residues. Written as DNA, the CDR3 is TGTGCCAGCAGCATGACAGACAATGAGCAGTTCTTC. This encodes CASSMTDNEQFF.

This clonotype was observed a few times. The chain recombines TRBV7-9 with TRBJ2-7; D is possibly TRBD1 (6 bases). There are 14 residues in the CDR3. V lost 0 bases and J lost 3, with 9 bases in between. Per germline, CDR1 SEHNR and CDR2 FQNEAQ (reference sequence). The DNA of the CDR3 is TGTGCCAGCAGCTTAGCGGGGGCCGTCTACGAGCAGTACTTC. Amino acid sequence: CASSLAGAVYEQYF.

This clonotype came up a few times. The gene calls are TRBV6-5 and TRBJ2-7, with 7 bases identical to TRBD1. This CDR3 contains 15 residues. The junction had 6 bases not matched to a gene; V was cut back by 0 bases and J by 4 bases. CDR1 MNHEY and CDR2 SVGAGI come from the germline V gene. CDR3 in DNA: TGTGCCAGCAGTTACTCGACAGGGCCCCTTTACGAGCAGTACTTC. Its protein product is CASSYSTGPLYEQYF.

The sample holds many counts of this clonotype. This chain connects TRBV15 to TRBJ2-3; D gene uncertain. The ends were cut back, 0 bases at V and 0 bases at J, with 16 bases in the middle. CDR1 is LNHNV and CDR2 is YYDKDF in the germline V gene (reference sequence). The CDR3 spans 18 residues. The chain's CDR3 is CATSRDPGRRTSTDTQYF. The CDR3 bases are TGTGCCACCAGCAGAGATCCAGGCAGAAGAACTAGCACAGATACGCAGTATTTT.

The chain couples TRBV29-1 to TRBJ2-7; D may be TRBD2 (7 bases). The CDR3 is 13 residues long. Trimming removed 4 bases at V and 3 bases at J, with 13 bases between. Germline V gives CDR1 SQVTM, CDR2 ANQGSEA. CDR3 nucleotide sequence: TGCAGCGTTGTGAGGGGGGGAAACTACGAGCAGTACTTC. Residues: CSVVRGGNYEQYF.

The rearrangement uses TRBV3-1 and TRBJ2-3; D call uncertain. V lost 4 bases, J lost 0 bases, and 8 bases lay in between. Germline loops: CDR1 LGHDT, CDR2 YNNKEL (reference sequence). The CDR3 loop spans 14 amino acids. This CDR3 reads CASSRALSTDTQYF. CDR3 bases: TGTGCCAGCAGCCGGGCACTAAGCACAGATACGCAGTATTTT.

The chain recombines TRBV7-9 with TRBJ2-5, with D possibly TRBD2 on 6 matching bases. The CDR3 covers 14 residues. V lost 3 bases and J lost 3, with 11 bases in between. Germline V gene lookup returns CDR1 SEHNR and CDR2 FQNEAQ (reference sequence). The CDR3 DNA is TGTGCCAGCAGCTTGAGACTAGATAAAGAGACCCAGTACTTC. This gives the protein CASSLRLDKETQYF.

This clonotype was counted only a few times. V usage is TRBV24-1 and J usage is TRBJ2-3; D call uncertain. Trimming removed 6 bases from V and 7 bases from J, with 7 bases in between. Germline V gene sequence: CDR1 KGHDR, CDR2 SFDVKD. The CDR3 has 11 residues. The DNA of the CDR3 is TGTGCCACCAGTCTCGGTTATACGCAGTATTTT. This sequence encodes CATSLGYTQYF.

This clonotype was counted at least ten times. The V call is TRBV6-5, the J call TRBJ1-3; D gene uncertain. V shed 5 bases and J shed 0 bases, with 11 bases lying between them. The CDR3 totals 15 residues. From germline, CDR1 is MNHEY and CDR2 SVGAGI. The CDR3 DNA reads as TGTGCCAGCAGTAACATGGGAGTCTCTGGAAACACCATATATTTT. Protein sequence: CASSNMGVSGNTIYF.

The chain has TRBV3-1 and TRBJ2-3; 7 bases agree with TRBD1. Germline lookup yields CDR1 LGHDT and CDR2 YNNKEL (reference sequence). V gave up 4 bases and J gave up 0 bases; unmatched junction bases: 13. This CDR3 comprises 18 residues. The CDR3 DNA reads as TGTGCCAGCAGCCCGACCGACGGGACAGACTTTAGCACAGATACGCAGTATTTT. Protein product: CASSPTDGTDFSTDTQYF.

The gene calls are TRBV3-1 and TRBJ2-7, with D uncertain. The CDR3 runs 13 residues. Germline CDR1 reads LGHDT; CDR2 reads YNNKEL (reference sequence). Between the trimmed V and J ends, which lost 2 bases and 3 bases, there was a span of 8 bases. CDR3 sequence reads: CASSQFGSYEQYF. CDR3 nucleotides: TGTGCCAGCAGCCAATTCGGCAGCTACGAGCAGTACTTC.

The rearrangement links TRBV6-2 or TRBV6-3 to TRBJ2-5; 8 nucleotides line up with TRBD2. Germline V CDR1 and CDR2: MNHEY, SVGEGT. Germline trimming cut 6 bases from V and 2 bases from J; bases unmatched to any gene: 5. This CDR3 is built from 14 residues. The DNA for the CDR3 is TGTGCCAGCAGCACTAGCGGTCCACAAGAGACCCAGTACTTC. Translated: CASSTSGPQETQYF.

This clonotype has ten or more counts. The V gene is TRBV20-1, the J gene TRBJ1-2; 9 bases are shared with TRBD1. Trimming at V came to 0 bases and at J to 8 bases, leaving 7 bases not matched to a gene. The CDR3 is 14 amino acids. Looked up from germline, CDR1 is DFQATT and CDR2 is SNEGSKA (reference sequence). CDR3 bases: TGCAGTGCTAGAGATGAGGGGACAGGGACCGGCTACACCTTC. It yields the protein CSARDEGTGTGYTF.

There are a few counts of this clonotype. The chain carries TRBV4-2 and TRBJ2-5, with D perhaps matching TRBD1 (6 bases). CDR1 and CDR2 (germline): LGHNA, YNFKEQ. The V end was cut by 4 bases, the J end by 2 bases, with 14 bases between. The CDR3 runs 15 residues. CDR3 sequence reads: CASSPSDSIQETQYF. The DNA for the CDR3 is TGTGCCAGCAGCCCCTCGGACAGTATTCAAGAGACCCAGTACTTC.

J is TRBJ2-1 and V is TRBV6-5, with D perhaps matching TRBD2 (5 bases). The germline V gene encodes CDR1 MNHEY and CDR2 SVGAGI. V lost 2 bases, J lost 1 base, and 9 bases lay in between. This CDR3 spans 15 amino acids. The CDR3 loop is CASSYTSGSYNEQFF. Here the CDR3 DNA reads TGTGCCAGCAGTTACACCAGCGGTTCCTACAATGAGCAGTTCTTC.

The chain is built from TRBV27 and TRBJ1-2, with D uncertain. This CDR3 is built from 15 residues. Trimming left V 1 base short and J 2 bases short, with 11 bases between. The V gene's germline CDR1 is MNHEY and CDR2 SMNVEV (reference sequence). For the CDR3, the DNA is TGTGCCAGCAGTTTATTCGGCCCCTCCAACTATGGCTACACCTTC. This gives the protein CASSLFGPSNYGYTF.

Only a few counts were recorded for this clonotype. V usage is TRBV2 and J usage is TRBJ1-1; D remains unclear. Germline CDR1 is SNHLY and CDR2 is FYNNEI. CDR3 length: 14 amino acids. The V gene lost 3 bases and the J gene lost 1 base, with 9 bases spanning the gap. The CDR3 DNA is TGTGCCAGCAGTGAGCGTCAGGCGAACACTGAAGCTTTCTTT. This encodes CASSERQANTEAFF.

This clonotype was detected ten times or more. The CDR3 spells CAWSVSGDYGYTF. The CDR3 DNA is TGTGCCTGGAGCGTTTCCGGGGACTATGGCTACACCTTC. The rearrangement links TRBV30 to TRBJ1-2; D remains unclear. The germline gives CDR1 GTSNPN, CDR2 SVGIG (reference sequence). The CDR3 has 13 amino acids. Trimming stripped 3 bases from V and 3 bases from J, with 11 bases between.